These 7 T cell receptor beta chains originate from one sample sequenced in a study of T cells expressing NK-cell markers. TCRdb re-called the 5' RACE reads and catalogs CDR3 proteins one per entry, DNA excluded. Recorded for this sample: about 460,000 distinct CDR3 sequences. The material sequenced was blood T cells: a sorted CD56 or NKG2C T cell subset, CD4+ or CD8+ T cells, or bulk PBMC T cells (not recorded which). Every receptor here comes from a woman in her forties or fifties in good health.

This CDR3 is CASSLVGEGEQFF. The chain couples TRBV5-1 to TRBJ2-1. Germline V gene data show CDR1 as SGHRS and CDR2 as YFSETQ. The CDR3 loop spans 13 amino acids.

CDR3 protein: CAIATGGLGNTIYF. J is TRBJ1-3 and V is TRBV6-1; TCRdb gives TRBD1 as the D gene, but with no DNA this cannot be confirmed. The CDR3 contains 14 residues. Germline V gene data show CDR1 as MNHNS and CDR2 as SASEGT.

The chain uses TRBV5-1 and TRBJ2-1; TCRdb lists TRBD2, though no DNA is available to test this call. CDR1 and CDR2 (germline): SGHRS, YFSETQ. The CDR3 contains 15 residues. CDR3 sequence reads: CASSPGLAGNDEQFF.

The gene calls are TRBV14 and TRBJ2-5; TCRdb indicates TRBD2, and absent DNA this call remains unverified. The CDR3 runs 15 residues. CDR1 SGHDN and CDR2 FVKESK come from the germline V gene. The chain's CDR3 is CASSHRGVYQETQYF.

The rearrangement joins TRBV9 to TRBJ2-2. CDR3 size: 15 residues. Germline loops: CDR1 SGDLS, CDR2 YYNGEE. This CDR3 reads CASSVEWGPTGELFF.

The V and J genes are TRBV7-3 and TRBJ2-4; TCRdb lists TRBD1, though no DNA is available to test this call. CDR3 size: 13 residues. From germline, CDR1 is SGHTA and CDR2 FQGTGA. CDR3 region: CASSAGGRNIQYF. The full variable domain, its missing parts supplied by reference TRBV7-3 and TRBJ2-4, is GAGVSQTPSNKVTEKGKYVELRCDPISGHTALYWYRQSLGQGPEFLIYFQGTGAADDSGLPNDRFFAVRPEGSVSTLKIQRTERGDSAVYLCASSAGGRNIQYFGAGTRLSVL.

The chain has TRBV19 and TRBJ2-2; with no DNA, the TCRdb D assignment of TRBD1 cannot be verified. The germline V gene encodes CDR1 LNHDA and CDR2 SQIVND (reference sequence). The CDR3 sequence is 14 residues long. The CDR3 loop reads CASSSGAGPGELFF. The entire variable domain, with the rest obtained from reference TRBV19 and TRBJ2-2, is as follows: DGGITQSPKYLFRKEGQNVTLSCEQNLNHDAMYWYRQDPGQGLRLIYYSQIVNDFQKGDIAEGYSVSREKKESFPLTVTSAQKNPTAFYLCASSSGAGPGELFFGEGSRLTVL.